Below, 30 T cell receptor beta chains from the same sample are listed, as sequenced in a study of cytomegalovirus exposure and HLA in healthy donors. Primers included in the PCR were 60 Vbeta and 13 Jbeta primers. Using immunoSEQ multiplex PCR, the repertoire was profiled, and TCRdb retains in-frame clones only, with some absent. The table lists some 160,000 clones, 55% to 85% of them singletons, with 2.1% in the top ten. Sequenced material: PBMCs. These receptors all stem from a man aged 35 to 55 in good health and CMV-seronegative.

This chain connects TRBV20-1 to TRBJ2-1; 7 nucleotides agree with TRBD1. Germline CDR1 reads DFQATT; CDR2 reads SNEGSKA (reference sequence). The CDR3 loop spans 11 amino acids. V dropped 4 bases and J dropped 8; count of bases not matched to a gene: 2. The CDR3 DNA follows: TGCAGTGCTACAGACAGGGATGAGCAGTTCTTC. This sequence encodes CSATDRDEQFF.

The CDR3 region is CASSPGNRNSYEQYF. Written as DNA, the CDR3 is TGTGCCAGCTCACCCGGAAACAGAAACTCCTACGAGCAGTACTTC. The V and J genes are TRBV18 and TRBJ2-7; D unresolved. Between the trimmed V and J ends, which lost 3 bases and 0 bases, there was a span of 12 bases. This CDR3 region has 15 residues. Looked up from germline, CDR1 is KGHSH and CDR2 is LQKENI.

A few counts support this clone. V usage is TRBV4-1 and J usage is TRBJ2-1; 8 bases map to TRBD1. The ends lost 0 bases at V and 4 bases at J; junction bases unmatched: 5. The CDR3 spans 16 residues. CDR1 and CDR2 (germline): MGHRA, YSYEKL. CDR3 sequence reads: CASSQEWTGSYNEQFF. CDR3 nucleotide sequence: TGCGCCAGCAGCCAAGAGTGGACAGGGTCTTACAATGAGCAGTTCTTC.

The CDR3 reads CASSTTGNTEAFF. DNA of the CDR3: TGTGCCAGTAGTACGACAGGGAACACTGAAGCTTTCTTT. The chain joins TRBV19 to TRBJ1-1, with D perhaps matching TRBD1 (6 bases). CDR1 is LNHDA, CDR2 SQIVND, per germline (reference sequence). CDR3 size: 13 residues. The ends were cut back, 4 bases at V and 1 base at J, with 7 bases in the middle.

This chain uses TRBV4-2 with TRBJ2-1, with 8 bases fitting TRBD2. The J segment lost 10 bases and the V segment lost 4 bases, leaving 9 bases of the junction unmatched. The CDR3 is 14 residues long. CDR1 is LGHNA and CDR2 is YNFKEQ in the germline V gene. The CDR3 sequence is CASSPGGAGAEQFF. In DNA form, the CDR3 reads TGTGCCAGCAGCCCCGGGGGGGCGGGGGCCGAGCAGTTCTTC.

This clone was seen only a few times. The CDR3 here is CASSVFWTKSGNTIYF. CDR3 DNA sequence: TGTGCCAGCAGCGTCTTTTGGACAAAATCTGGAAACACCATATATTTT. The J gene is TRBJ1-3, the V gene TRBV5-6; possibly TRBD1 for D (5 bases). This CDR3 contains 16 residues. Deletions cut 4 bases from V and 1 base from J, with 15 bases between. Germline assignment: CDR1 SGHDT and CDR2 YYEEEE.

This rearrangement joins TRBV15 to TRBJ1-5; TRBD1 matches 9 bases. This CDR3 is built from 15 residues. V gave up 4 bases and J gave up 5 bases; unmatched junction bases: 6. CDR1 and CDR2 (germline): LNHNV, YYDKDF (reference sequence). CDR3 protein: CATSKDRGFYQPQHF. The DNA for the CDR3 is TGTGCCACCAGCAAGGACAGGGGATTTTATCAGCCCCAGCATTTT.

The count of this clone is one. V usage is TRBV28 and J usage is TRBJ2-7; 7 bases map to TRBD1. The germline CDR1 and CDR2 sequences are MDHEN and SYDVKM. The CDR3 has 14 amino acids. J gave up 0 bases and V 7 bases, and 6 bases lay outside the gene matches. This chain's CDR3 is CASTPTGPSYEQYF. The CDR3 DNA reads as TGTGCCAGCACCCCGACAGGGCCCTCCTACGAGCAGTACTTC.

V and J are TRBV28 and TRBJ2-1; 8 nucleotides agree with TRBD2. The CDR3 has 15 residues. Germline trimming cut 3 bases from V and 6 bases from J; bases unmatched to any gene: 7. Germline CDR1 is MDHEN and CDR2 is SYDVKM. In nucleotides, the CDR3 is TGTGCCAGCAGTTTGGGAGCGGGAGTGGGCAATGAGCAGTTCTTC. Translating it yields CASSLGAGVGNEQFF.

In regard to this clone: The junction differs from germline at one of its ends, possibly a read error. The genes are TRBV27 and TRBJ1-6; 7 bases align to TRBD1. Germline V lookup: CDR1 MNHEY, CDR2 SMNVEV (reference sequence). The CDR3 loop spans 17 amino acids. CDR3 residues: CASSSAGGPLNNSPLNF. For the CDR3, the DNA is TGTGCCAGCAGTTCGGCAGGGGGACCCCTTAATAATTCACCCCTCAACTTT.

CDR3 nucleotide sequence: TGTGCCAGCAGCTTAGGAGTGGGAGGGAGGAGGGAGCAGTACTTC. It yields the protein CASSLGVGGRREQYF. The rearrangement uses TRBV7-2 and TRBJ2-7, with 7 bases fitting TRBD2. The CDR3 runs 15 residues. Germline CDR1 and CDR2: SGHTA and FQGNSA. V shed 1 base, J shed 7 bases, and the junction held 10 bases outside the gene matches.

V usage is TRBV18 and J usage is TRBJ1-2; D perhaps matches TRBD1 (6 bases). Trimming removed 4 bases from V and 4 bases from J, with 10 bases in between. This CDR3 spans 13 amino acids. Germline assignment: CDR1 KGHSH and CDR2 LQKENI. CDR3 DNA sequence: TGTGCCAGCTCACAACGGGACATCTATGGCTACACCTTC. This codes for CASSQRDIYGYTF.

The CDR3 is CASSLAGGLAGANEQFF. The DNA of the CDR3 is TGTGCCAGCAGCTTGGCCGGGGGGCTAGCGGGAGCTAATGAGCAGTTCTTC. The genes are TRBV5-4 and TRBJ2-1; 10 nucleotides line up with TRBD2. Germline V CDR1 and CDR2: SGHNT, YYREEE (reference sequence). The CDR3 spans 17 residues. Trimming at V came to 0 bases and at J to 7 bases, leaving 10 bases not matched to a gene.

The chain combines TRBV27 with TRBJ2-3; perhaps TRBD1 as D (5 bases). The CDR3 runs 15 residues. The germline V gene encodes CDR1 MNHEY and CDR2 SMNVEV (reference sequence). Trimming took off 5 bases at V and 4 bases at J, with 16 bases between the two ends. The CDR3 reads CASSPRRLGADTQYF. The CDR3, as DNA: TGTGCCAGCAGTCCCCGACGGCTAGGGGCAGATACGCAGTATTTT.

J is TRBJ2-2 and V is TRBV27; the D is unclear. The CDR3 extends over 13 amino acids. Per germline, CDR1 MNHEY and CDR2 SMNVEV (reference sequence). V lost 2 bases and J 5 bases, leaving 6 bases between the germline ends. Written as DNA, the CDR3 is TGTGCCAGCAGTTTAAAATCAACCGGGGAGCTGTTTTTT. Translated: CASSLKSTGELFF.

This clone was picked up a small number of times. The V call is TRBV7-2, the J call TRBJ1-1, with TRBD1 matching 7 bases. Trimming cost V 5 bases and J 1 base; bases outside gene matches: 4. CDR1 is SGHTA, CDR2 FQGNSA, per germline. This CDR3 region has 14 residues. The CDR3 region has the DNA TGTGCCAGCAGCCAGGGGGTTAGGAACACTGAAGCTTTCTTT. Translating gives CASSQGVRNTEAFF. Full variable domain (remainder filled in from reference TRBV7-2 and TRBJ1-1): GAGVSQSPSNKVTEKGKDVELRCDPISGHTALYWYRQSLGQGLEFLIYFQGNSAPDKSGLPSDRFSAERTGGSVSTLTIQRTQQEDSAVYLCASSQGVRNTEAFFGQGTRLTVV.

The CDR3, as DNA: TGTGCCAGCACAGGGGACAGGTACAATCAGCCCCAGCATTTT. It codes for CASTGDRYNQPQHF. The genes are TRBV6-1 and TRBJ1-5, with 8 bases identical to TRBD1. CDR1 MNHNS and CDR2 SASEGT come from the germline V gene. This CDR3 has 14 residues. V dropped 7 bases and J dropped 3; count of bases not matched to a gene: 5.

The V call is TRBV6-5, the J call TRBJ1-4; 10 bases align to TRBD1. CDR1 and CDR2 (germline): MNHEY, SVGAGI. The CDR3 spans 15 residues. Losses at the gene ends were 0 bases for V and 6 bases for J; bases not matched to a gene: 1. The CDR3: CASSYSGTGDEKLFF. As DNA, the CDR3 is TGTGCCAGCAGTTACTCGGGGACAGGGGATGAAAAACTGTTTTTT.

This clone appeared a few times. This chain connects TRBV5-1 to TRBJ2-5; a possible D gene is TRBD2 (6 bases). The CDR3 runs to 14 residues. The V gene lost 6 bases and the J gene lost 0 bases, with 12 bases spanning the gap. CDR1 SGHRS and CDR2 YFSETQ come from the germline V gene. CDR3: CASTPGGNQETQYF. CDR3 coding DNA: TGCGCCAGCACCCCCGGGGGTAACCAAGAGACCCAGTACTTC.

The chain carries TRBV14 and TRBJ2-7, with a tentative D call TRBD2 (6 bases). The germline gives CDR1 SGHDN, CDR2 FVKESK. The CDR3 is 14 amino acids. V was shortened by 4 bases and J by 6 bases, with 16 bases between the two germline ends. The CDR3 region has the DNA TGTGCCAGCAGCCGAGGAGGGTCTCCATCCGAGCAGTACTTC. It specifies CASSRGGSPSEQYF.

The rearrangement links TRBV28 to TRBJ2-7; TRBD1 aligns across 7 bases. Germline V gene sequence: CDR1 MDHEN, CDR2 SYDVKM. There are 14 residues in the CDR3. Trimming at V came to 5 bases and at J to 6 bases, leaving 10 bases not matched to a gene. In nucleotides, the CDR3 is TGTGCCAGCAGTACGGACAGGTATCTCTCCGAGCAGTACTTC. It encodes CASSTDRYLSEQYF.

V gene TRBV19 combines with J gene TRBJ1-1; 8 bases align to TRBD1. The CDR3 spans 17 residues. J was trimmed by 1 base and V by 4 bases; bases with no gene match: 11. CDR1 LNHDA and CDR2 SQIVND come from the germline V gene (reference sequence). In DNA, the CDR3 is TGTGCCAGTAGTACAGGACAGGGTAGTATTCGGAACACTGAAGCTTTCTTT. Amino acid sequence: CASSTGQGSIRNTEAFF.

The rearrangement links TRBV4-1 to TRBJ2-7; TRBD2 matches at 12 bases. Germline CDR1 reads MGHRA; CDR2 reads YSYEKL. The J segment lost 2 bases and the V segment lost 4 bases, leaving 3 bases of the junction unmatched. The CDR3 consists of 15 residues. This chain's CDR3 is CASSLTSGRPYEQYF. The CDR3 DNA reads TGCGCCAGCAGCCTAACTAGCGGGAGGCCCTACGAGCAGTACTTC.

The chain has TRBV9 and TRBJ2-7, with D perhaps matching TRBD1 (6 bases). With 4 bases removed from V and 7 bases from J, the gap between germline ends came to 18 bases. The CDR3 is made up of 14 amino acids. Germline values: CDR1 SGDLS, CDR2 YYNGEE. In DNA form, the CDR3 reads TGTGCCAGCAGCATGTGGGACATCCCGGGGGAGCAGTACTTC. Protein sequence: CASSMWDIPGEQYF. Combining the CDR3 with reference TRBV9 and TRBJ2-7 gives the whole variable domain DSGVTQTPKHLITATGQRVTLRCSPRSGDLSVYWYQQSLDQGLQFLIQYYNGEERAKGNILERFSAQQFPDLHSELNLSSLELGDSALYFCASSMWDIPGEQYFGPGTRLTVT.

The rearrangement links TRBV9 to TRBJ2-3; 12 positions match TRBD2. Trimming cost V 0 bases and J 0 bases; bases outside gene matches: 5. The CDR3 is 18 residues long. Germline V CDR1 and CDR2: SGDLS, YYNGEE. The CDR3 DNA follows: TGTGCCAGCAGCGTAGGACTAGCGGGAGTAGGTAGCACAGATACGCAGTATTTT. It encodes CASSVGLAGVGSTDTQYF. Full variable domain (rest looked up from reference TRBV9 and TRBJ2-3): DSGVTQTPKHLITATGQRVTLRCSPRSGDLSVYWYQQSLDQGLQFLIQYYNGEERAKGNILERFSAQQFPDLHSELNLSSLELGDSALYFCASSVGLAGVGSTDTQYFGPGTRLTVL.

The rearrangement joins TRBV27 to TRBJ2-5; D possibly corresponds to TRBD1 (6 bases). CDR1 and CDR2 from the germline V gene are MNHEY and SMNVEV (reference sequence). The ends were cut back, 5 bases at V and 5 bases at J, with 18 bases in the middle. The CDR3 consists of 15 residues. The chain's CDR3 is CASSLRQALGETQYF. The CDR3 DNA sequence: TGTGCCAGCAGTCTAAGACAGGCCCTGGGGGAGACCCAGTACTTC.

The rearrangement links TRBV28 to TRBJ1-1; weak D call: TRBD1 (6 bases). The V gene's germline CDR1 is MDHEN and CDR2 SYDVKM. The CDR3 loop spans 16 amino acids. Trimming took 7 bases from V and 3 from J, leaving 21 bases between them. The CDR3 here is CASTRVGAVEDTEAFF. CDR3 nucleotides: TGTGCCAGCACCAGGGTGGGGGCAGTAGAAGACACTGAAGCTTTCTTT.

The chain is built from TRBV7-2 and TRBJ1-1; the D gene is possibly TRBD1 (6 bases). Germline values: CDR1 SGHTA, CDR2 FQGNSA. The germline V and J ends were trimmed by 2 bases and 1 base, with 8 bases remaining between them. The CDR3 length is 14 residues. The CDR3 is CASSLMGANTEAFF. DNA of the CDR3: TGTGCCAGCAGCTTAATGGGGGCGAACACTGAAGCTTTCTTT.

The chain carries TRBV6-6 and TRBJ2-1, with TRBD1 identical over 7 bases. In germline, CDR1 is MNHNY, CDR2 SVGAGI (reference sequence). The CDR3 totals 16 residues. The V and J ends lost 6 bases and 1 base, in that order; junction bases with no gene match: 9. CDR3 sequence (DNA): TGTGCCAGCAGCCCCCCGGACAGGTCGTCCTACAATGAGCAGTTCTTC. It encodes CASSPPDRSSYNEQFF.

The rearrangement joins TRBV6-1 to TRBJ2-7; 10 nucleotides align to TRBD1. Germline CDR1 and CDR2: MNHNS and SASEGT. The CDR3 loop spans 18 amino acids. With 3 bases clipped from V and 3 bases from J, the junction kept 14 bases outside the gene matches. CDR3 sequence: CASSETLQIGTGDYEQYF. Here the CDR3 DNA reads TGTGCCAGCAGTGAGACACTACAAATCGGGACAGGGGACTACGAGCAGTACTTC.